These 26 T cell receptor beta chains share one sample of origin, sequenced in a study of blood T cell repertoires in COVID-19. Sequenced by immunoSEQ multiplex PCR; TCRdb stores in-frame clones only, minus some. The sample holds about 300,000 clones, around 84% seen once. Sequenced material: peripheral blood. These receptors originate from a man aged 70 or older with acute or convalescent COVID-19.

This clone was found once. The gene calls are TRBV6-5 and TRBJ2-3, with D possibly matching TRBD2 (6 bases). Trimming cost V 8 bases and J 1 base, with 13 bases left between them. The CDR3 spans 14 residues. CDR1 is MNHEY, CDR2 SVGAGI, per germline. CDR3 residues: CASRRAHGTDTQYF. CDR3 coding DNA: TGTGCCAGCCGGAGGGCACACGGCACAGATACGCAGTATTTT.

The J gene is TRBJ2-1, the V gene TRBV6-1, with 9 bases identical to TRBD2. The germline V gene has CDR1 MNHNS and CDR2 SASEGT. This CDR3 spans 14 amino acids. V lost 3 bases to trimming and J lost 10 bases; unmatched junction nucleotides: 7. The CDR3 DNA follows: TGTGCCAGCAGTGAGCGGGAGGGCCCCGCCGAGCAGTTCTTC. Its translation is CASSEREGPAEQFF.

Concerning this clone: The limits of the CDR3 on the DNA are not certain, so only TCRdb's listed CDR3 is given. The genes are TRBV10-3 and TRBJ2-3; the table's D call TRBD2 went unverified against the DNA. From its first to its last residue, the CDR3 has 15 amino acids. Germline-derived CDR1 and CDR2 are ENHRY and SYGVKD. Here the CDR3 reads CAISTSGTSTDTQYF.

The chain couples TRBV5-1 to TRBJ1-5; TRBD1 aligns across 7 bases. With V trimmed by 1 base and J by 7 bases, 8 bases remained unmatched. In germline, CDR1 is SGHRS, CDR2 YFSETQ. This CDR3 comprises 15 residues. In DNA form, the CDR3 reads TGCGCCAGCAGCTTGAGGGGGCAGGGGTTACAGCCCCAGCATTTT. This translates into CASSLRGQGLQPQHF.

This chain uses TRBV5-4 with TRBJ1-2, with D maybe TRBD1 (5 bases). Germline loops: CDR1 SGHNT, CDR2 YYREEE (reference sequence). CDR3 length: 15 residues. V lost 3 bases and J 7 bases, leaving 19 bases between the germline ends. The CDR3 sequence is CASSSGSINGGGYTF. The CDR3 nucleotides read TGTGCCAGCAGCTCCGGTTCGATTAACGGGGGTGGCTACACCTTC.

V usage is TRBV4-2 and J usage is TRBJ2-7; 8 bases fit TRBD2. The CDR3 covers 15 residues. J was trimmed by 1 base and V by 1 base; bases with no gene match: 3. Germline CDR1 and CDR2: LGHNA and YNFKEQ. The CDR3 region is CASSQASGGSYEQYF. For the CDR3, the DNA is TGTGCCAGCAGCCAAGCCAGCGGGGGATCCTACGAGCAGTACTTC.

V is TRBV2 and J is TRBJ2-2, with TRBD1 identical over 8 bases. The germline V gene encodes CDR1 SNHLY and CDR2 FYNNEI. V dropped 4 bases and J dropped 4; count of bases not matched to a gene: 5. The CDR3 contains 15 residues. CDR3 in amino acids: CASSVRTGGTGELFF. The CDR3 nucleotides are TGTGCCAGCAGTGTAAGAACAGGGGGCACCGGGGAGCTGTTTTTT.

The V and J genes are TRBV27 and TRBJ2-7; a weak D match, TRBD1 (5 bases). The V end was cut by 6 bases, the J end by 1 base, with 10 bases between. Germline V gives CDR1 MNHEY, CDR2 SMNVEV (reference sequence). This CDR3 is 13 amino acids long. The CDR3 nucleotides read TGTGCCAGCAGGCTACAGGTGTCCTACGAGCAGTACTTC. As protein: CASRLQVSYEQYF.

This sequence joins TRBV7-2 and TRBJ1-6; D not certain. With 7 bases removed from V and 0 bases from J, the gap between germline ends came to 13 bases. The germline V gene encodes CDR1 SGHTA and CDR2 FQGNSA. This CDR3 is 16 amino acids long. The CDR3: CASTLTLSSYNSPLHF. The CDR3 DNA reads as TGTGCCAGCACCTTGACACTCAGCTCCTATAATTCACCCCTCCACTTT. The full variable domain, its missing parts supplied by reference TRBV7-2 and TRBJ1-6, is GAGVSQSPSNKVTEKGKDVELRCDPISGHTALYWYRQSLGQGLEFLIYFQGNSAPDKSGLPSDRFSAERTGGSVSTLTIQRTQQEDSAVYLCASTLTLSSYNSPLHFGNGTRLTVT.

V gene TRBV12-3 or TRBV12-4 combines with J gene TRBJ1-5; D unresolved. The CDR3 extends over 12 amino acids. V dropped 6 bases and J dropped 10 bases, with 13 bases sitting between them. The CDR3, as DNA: TGTGCCAGCAGCCCTCCCCTAAGTCCCCAGCATTTT. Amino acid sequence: CASSPPLSPQHF.

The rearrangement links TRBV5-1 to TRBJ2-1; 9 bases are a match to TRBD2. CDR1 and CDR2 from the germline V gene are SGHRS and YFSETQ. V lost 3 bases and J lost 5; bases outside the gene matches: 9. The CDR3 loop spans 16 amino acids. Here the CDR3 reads CASSSWTSADHNEQFF. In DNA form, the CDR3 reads TGCGCCAGCAGCTCCTGGACTAGCGCAGACCACAATGAGCAGTTCTTC. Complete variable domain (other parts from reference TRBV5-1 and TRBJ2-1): KAGVTQTPRYLIKTRGQQVTLSCSPISGHRSVSWYQQTPGQGLQFLFEYFSETQRNKGNFPGRFSGRQFSNSRSEMNVSTLELGDSALYLCASSSWTSADHNEQFFGPGTRLTVL.

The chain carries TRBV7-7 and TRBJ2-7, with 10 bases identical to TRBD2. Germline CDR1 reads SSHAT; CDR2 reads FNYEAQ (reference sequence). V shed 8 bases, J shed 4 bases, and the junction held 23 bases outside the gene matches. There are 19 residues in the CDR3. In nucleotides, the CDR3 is TGTGCCAGCCCATTCCGTCCTAGGACTAGCGGCCTCGGTCCTTACGAGCAGTACTTC. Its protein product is CASPFRPRTSGLGPYEQYF.

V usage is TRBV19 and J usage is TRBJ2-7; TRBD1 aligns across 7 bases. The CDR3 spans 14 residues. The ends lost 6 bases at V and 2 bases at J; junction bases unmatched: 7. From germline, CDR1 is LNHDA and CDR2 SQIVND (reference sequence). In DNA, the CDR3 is TGTGCCAGTAGCCAAACAGGGGCCACCTACGAGCAGTACTTC. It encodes CASSQTGATYEQYF.

Written as DNA, the CDR3 is TGCGCCAGCAGCAAAAGACTAGCGGGAGGATACGAGCAGTACTTC. Its protein product is CASSKRLAGGYEQYF. This chain connects TRBV4-3 to TRBJ2-7, with 13 positions matching TRBD2. The CDR3 runs 15 residues. V lost 5 bases and J lost 4; bases outside the gene matches: 5. Germline values: CDR1 LGHNA, CDR2 YSLEER.

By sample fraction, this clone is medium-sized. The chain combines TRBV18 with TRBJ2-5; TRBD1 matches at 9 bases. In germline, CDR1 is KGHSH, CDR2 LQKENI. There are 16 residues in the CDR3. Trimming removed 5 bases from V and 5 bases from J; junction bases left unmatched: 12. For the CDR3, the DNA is TGTGCCAGCTCAAACACAGGGGGCGCGGCGGAGGAGACCCAGTACTTC. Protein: CASSNTGGAAEETQYF.

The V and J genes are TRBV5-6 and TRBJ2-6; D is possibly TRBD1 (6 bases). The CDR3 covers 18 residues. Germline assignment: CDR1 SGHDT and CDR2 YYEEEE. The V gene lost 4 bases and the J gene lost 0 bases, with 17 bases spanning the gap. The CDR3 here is CASSRGSGQISGANVLTF. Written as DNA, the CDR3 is TGTGCCAGCAGCCGAGGGTCGGGACAAATCTCTGGGGCCAACGTCCTGACTTTC.

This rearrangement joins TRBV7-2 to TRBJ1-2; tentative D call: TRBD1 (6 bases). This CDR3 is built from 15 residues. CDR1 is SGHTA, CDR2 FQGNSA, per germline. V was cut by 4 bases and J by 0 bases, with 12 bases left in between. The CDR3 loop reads CASSYTTGANYGYTF. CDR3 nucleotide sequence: TGTGCCAGCAGCTACACGACAGGAGCTAACTATGGCTACACCTTC.

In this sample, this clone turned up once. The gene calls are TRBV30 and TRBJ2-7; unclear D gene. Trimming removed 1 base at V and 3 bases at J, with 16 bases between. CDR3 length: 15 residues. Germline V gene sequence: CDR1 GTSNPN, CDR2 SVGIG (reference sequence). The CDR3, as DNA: TGTGCCTGGAGTGCCCGCTCAGGTCTCGGCTACGAGCAGTACTTC. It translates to CAWSARSGLGYEQYF.

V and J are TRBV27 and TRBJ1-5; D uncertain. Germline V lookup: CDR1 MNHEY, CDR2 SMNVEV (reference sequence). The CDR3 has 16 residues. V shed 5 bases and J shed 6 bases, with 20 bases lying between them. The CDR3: CASSPYLVMGVQPQHF. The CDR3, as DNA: TGTGCCAGCAGTCCCTACTTGGTAATGGGCGTTCAGCCCCAGCATTTT.

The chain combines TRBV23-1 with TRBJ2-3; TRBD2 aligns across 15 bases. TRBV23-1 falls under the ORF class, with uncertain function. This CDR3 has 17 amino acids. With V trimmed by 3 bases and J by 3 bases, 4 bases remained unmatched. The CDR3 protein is CASSQGLAGGDTDTQYF. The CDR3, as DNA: TGCGCCAGCAGTCAGGGACTAGCGGGAGGAGATACAGATACGCAGTATTTT.

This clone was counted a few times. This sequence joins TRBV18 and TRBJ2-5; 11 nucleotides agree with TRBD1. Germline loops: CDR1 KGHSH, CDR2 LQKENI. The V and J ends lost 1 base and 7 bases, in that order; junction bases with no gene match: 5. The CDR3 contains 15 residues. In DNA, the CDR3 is TGTGCCAGCTCACCACTGGACAGGGGGCCCGTGACCCAGTACTTC. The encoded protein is CASSPLDRGPVTQYF.

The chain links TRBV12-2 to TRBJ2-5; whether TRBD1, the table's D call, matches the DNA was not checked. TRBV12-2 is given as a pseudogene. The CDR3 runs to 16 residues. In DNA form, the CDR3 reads TGTGCAAGTCGCCCCTCGGCGACAGGGGTTGGAGAGACCCAGTACTTC. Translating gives CASRPSATGVGETQYF.

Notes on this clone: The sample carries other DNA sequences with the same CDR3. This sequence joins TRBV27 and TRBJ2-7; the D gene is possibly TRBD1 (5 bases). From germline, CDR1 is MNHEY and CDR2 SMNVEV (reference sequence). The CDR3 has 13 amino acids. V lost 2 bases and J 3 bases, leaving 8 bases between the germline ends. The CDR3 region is CASSLRQNYEQYF. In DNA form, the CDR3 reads TGTGCCAGCAGTTTAAGACAGAACTACGAGCAGTACTTC.

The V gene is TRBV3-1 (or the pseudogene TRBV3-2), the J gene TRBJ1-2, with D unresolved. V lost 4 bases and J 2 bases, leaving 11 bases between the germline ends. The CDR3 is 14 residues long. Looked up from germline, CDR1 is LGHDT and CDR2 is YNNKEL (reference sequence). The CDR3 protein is CASSPQTENYGYTF. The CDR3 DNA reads TGTGCCAGCAGCCCTCAGACGGAGAACTATGGCTACACCTTC.

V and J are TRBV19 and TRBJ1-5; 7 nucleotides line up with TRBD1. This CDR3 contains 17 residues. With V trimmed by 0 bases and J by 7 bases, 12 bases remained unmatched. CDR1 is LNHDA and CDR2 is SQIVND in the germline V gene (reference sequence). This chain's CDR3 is CASSIDPRTGARQPQHF. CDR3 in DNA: TGTGCCAGTAGTATAGATCCTCGGACAGGAGCAAGACAGCCCCAGCATTTT.

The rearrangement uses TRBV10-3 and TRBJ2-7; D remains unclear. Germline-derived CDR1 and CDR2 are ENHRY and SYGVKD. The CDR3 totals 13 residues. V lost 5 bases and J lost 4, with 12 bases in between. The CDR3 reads CAISRQEEYEQYF. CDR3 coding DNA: TGTGCCATCAGTCGACAAGAAGAGTACGAGCAGTACTTC.